These T cell receptor beta chains were read from a single sample in a study of blood T cell repertoires in COVID-19. Clones were sequenced by immunoSEQ multiplex PCR, and TCRdb holds only the in-frame ones, with some missing. The data contain 60,000 to 75,000 clones, 76% of them singletons. Source material: peripheral blood. These receptors came from an elderly woman with acute or convalescent COVID-19. Each CDR3 is given without its conserved first and last residue. The order of the fields is V gene, J gene, CDR3 protein.

TRBV6-2/TRBV6-3,TRBJ1-5,ASSESTGYDQPQH
TRBV18,TRBJ2-2,ASSPEGQDVANTGELF
TRBV24-1,TRBJ2-1,ATSDRGGAAAF
TRBV7-7,TRBJ1-1,ASSPWTGGGTEAF
TRBV15,TRBJ1-5,ATSRDNGGSQPQH
TRBV7-2,TRBJ2-4,ASSFAGTAAKNIQY
TRBV30,TRBJ2-1,AWSVRLAPHEQF
TRBV15,TRBJ2-1,ATRPRTSGASNEQF
TRBV3-1/TRBV3-2,TRBJ2-1,ASTQGARRPYNEQF
TRBV28,TRBJ2-1,ASSWTFNEQF
TRBV30,TRBJ1-2,AWSVRGNYGYT
TRBV30,TRBJ2-2,AWTSSGSNTGELF
TRBV5-8,TRBJ2-3,ASTTEAGGYTDTQY
TRBV29-1,TRBJ2-1,SVELASGSSYNEQF
TRBV19,TRBJ1-5,ASTPEQGGQPQH
TRBV6-5,TRBJ2-5,ASSLAGDQETQY
TRBV9,TRBJ2-1,ASTPRGSRPINEQF